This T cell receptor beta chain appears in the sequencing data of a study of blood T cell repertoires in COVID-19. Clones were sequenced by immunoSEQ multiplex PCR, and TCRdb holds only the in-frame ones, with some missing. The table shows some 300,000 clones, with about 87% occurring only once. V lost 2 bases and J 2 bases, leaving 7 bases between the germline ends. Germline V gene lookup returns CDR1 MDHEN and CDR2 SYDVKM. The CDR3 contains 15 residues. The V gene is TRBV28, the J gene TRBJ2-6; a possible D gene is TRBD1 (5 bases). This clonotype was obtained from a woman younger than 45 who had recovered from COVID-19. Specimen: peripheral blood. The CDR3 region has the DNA TGTGCCAGCAGTTTAATAGGGGCTGGGGCCAACGTCCTGACTTTC. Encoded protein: CASSLIGAGANVLTF.